The 2 T cell receptor beta chains in this list originate from one sample, sequenced in a study of blood T cell repertoires in COVID-19. Some clones are missing from TCRdb's copy, which holds only in-frame ones; the method was immunoSEQ multiplex PCR. The top ten clones hold around 39% of a sample with approximately 97,000 clones, 85% of them seen once. Source material: peripheral blood. The origin of the receptors is a man older than 75 with acute or convalescent COVID-19.

The chain carries TRBV9 and TRBJ2-1, with a weak D call TRBD2 (5 bases). From germline, CDR1 is SGDLS and CDR2 YYNGEE. The CDR3 has 16 residues. V lost 0 bases, J lost 4 bases, and 14 bases lay in between. CDR3 region: CASSVVDSRRYNEQFF. The CDR3 bases are TGTGCCAGCAGCGTAGTTGATAGCCGGAGGTACAATGAGCAGTTCTTC.

V is TRBV19 and J is TRBJ1-2; TRBD1 might be the D (5 bases). Germline assignment: CDR1 LNHDA and CDR2 SQIVND (reference sequence). The CDR3 consists of 13 residues. Trimming cost V 1 base and J 4 bases, with 7 bases left between them. The CDR3: CASSIGGSYGYTF. In nucleotides, the CDR3 is TGTGCCAGTAGTATAGGGGGCAGCTATGGCTACACCTTC.